These 13 T cell receptor beta chains were sequenced from one sample in a study of beta chain features in type 1 diabetes (dated 2018 in TCRdb). The method behind the library was the immunoSEQ multiplex PCR assay. The entire amount of isolated RNA was reverse transcribed using the High Capacity cDNA Reverse Transcription Kit, so the sequenced TCRB transcripts were expressed ones. The table comes from immuneACCESS by way of TCRdb, which keeps in-frame sequences with V and J called. Part of the clones is missing from these tables; in studies checked, under half for an unresolved V gene and the rest for unknown reasons. A total of hundreds of thousands of clones appear in this sample, roughly 16% of them only once. The ten largest make up about 0.097% of the sample. The sequenced sample was naive CD4+ T cells from blood. The cell subset or site label, as the study defines it: true naive CD4+ T cells. These receptors were taken from a young man in good health.

In this sample, this clone turned up a few times. This rearrangement joins TRBV4-2 to TRBJ1-6; tentatively, D is TRBD1 (6 bases). The CDR3 has 13 residues. Germline V CDR1 and CDR2: LGHNA, YNFKEQ. V was trimmed by 0 bases and J by 17 bases, leaving 14 bases between them. The CDR3 nucleotides are TGTGCCAGCAGCCAAGAGGAAGGCAGGGGTGTCCACTTT. Encoded protein: CASSQEEGRGVHF.

V gene TRBV6-6 combines with J gene TRBJ2-2; TRBD2 might be the D (6 bases). Germline V CDR1 and CDR2: MNHNY, SVGAGI (reference sequence). Trimming cost V 8 bases and J 2 bases, with 18 bases left between them. The CDR3 covers 16 residues. The CDR3: CASQLGPEGNTGELFF. CDR3 sequence (DNA): TGTGCCAGCCAGCTGGGCCCGGAGGGAAACACCGGGGAGCTGTTTTTT.

This clone came up a few times. The chain has TRBV20-1 and TRBJ2-5; the D gene is possibly TRBD1 (5 bases). CDR1 DFQATT and CDR2 SNEGSKA come from the germline V gene (reference sequence). The CDR3 is 11 residues long. With 3 bases removed from V and 8 bases from J, the gap between germline ends came to 10 bases. The CDR3 is CSASKGETQYF. As DNA, the CDR3 is TGCAGTGCTAGTAAAGGGGAAACCCAGTACTTC.

The chain recombines TRBV7-9 with TRBJ1-4, with TRBD1 matching over 8 bases. J gave up 7 bases and V 1 base, and 5 bases lay outside the gene matches. This CDR3 comprises 15 residues. Germline loops: CDR1 SEHNR, CDR2 FQNEAQ (reference sequence). CDR3 DNA sequence: TGTGCCAGCAGCTTAGGGGACAGGCGGGCTGAAAAACTGTTTTTT. Translation gives CASSLGDRRAEKLFF.

The rearrangement uses TRBV5-1 and TRBJ1-6, with D possibly being TRBD1 (5 bases). In germline, CDR1 is SGHRS, CDR2 YFSETQ. The V gene lost 0 bases and the J gene lost 10 bases, with 14 bases spanning the gap. The CDR3 length is 15 residues. CDR3: CASSLGSGSKSPLHF. The CDR3 DNA is TGCGCCAGCAGCTTGGGATCAGGGAGTAAGTCACCCCTCCACTTT.

The rearrangement joins TRBV7-2 to TRBJ2-4; D is unresolved. Trimming stripped 2 bases from V and 1 base from J, with 6 bases between. The CDR3 length is 14 residues. Germline V gives CDR1 SGHTA, CDR2 FQGNSA. CDR3 protein: CASSLMGAKNIQYF. The CDR3 DNA follows: TGTGCCAGCAGCTTAATGGGGGCCAAAAACATTCAGTACTTC.

In its sample, this clone was seen a few times. V gene TRBV5-1 combines with J gene TRBJ2-2; D possibly matches TRBD1 or TRBD2 (5 bases each). Germline CDR1 reads SGHRS; CDR2 reads YFSETQ. Deletions cut 8 bases from V and 0 bases from J, with 11 bases between. This CDR3 spans 14 amino acids. This CDR3 is CASDWGSNTGELFF. The CDR3 nucleotides read TGCGCCAGTGATTGGGGGTCGAACACCGGGGAGCTGTTTTTT.

With regard to this clone: Within the sample, other DNA sequences also encode this same CDR3. The rearrangement links TRBV18 to TRBJ2-7; D tentatively reads TRBD1 or TRBD2 (5 bases each). CDR3 length equals 15 residues. Germline CDR1 and CDR2: KGHSH and LQKENI. V shed 3 bases and J shed 0 bases, with 12 bases lying between them. This chain's CDR3 is CASSPGTASSYEQYF. The CDR3, as DNA: TGTGCCAGCTCACCCGGGACGGCCAGCTCCTACGAGCAGTACTTC.

The rearrangement uses TRBV7-3 and TRBJ1-1, with D perhaps TRBD1 (6 bases). Germline V gene data show CDR1 as SGHTA and CDR2 as FQGTGA. Trimming shortened V by 3 bases and J by 10 bases, and 15 bases separated the two germline ends. The CDR3 spans 13 residues. The CDR3 is CASSFEGGLGAFF. The DNA of the CDR3 is TGTGCCAGCAGCTTCGAGGGGGGCCTCGGAGCTTTCTTT.

The chain combines TRBV5-8 with TRBJ2-5; D gene unclear. Germline assignment: CDR1 SGHTS and CDR2 YDEGEE. The CDR3 loop spans 13 amino acids. The ends were cut back, 4 bases at V and 5 bases at J, with 12 bases in the middle. The CDR3 DNA is TGTGCCAGCAGCCCCGGATGGCTTGAGACCCAGTACTTC. It translates to CASSPGWLETQYF.

This clone has a handful of counts. The chain is built from TRBV5-4 and TRBJ1-1; D call uncertain. The germline CDR1 and CDR2 sequences are SGHNT and YYREEE (reference sequence). The CDR3 has 13 residues. V dropped 1 base and J dropped 4 bases, with 8 bases sitting between them. Here the CDR3 reads CASSLRRATEAFF. The CDR3 nucleotides are TGTGCCAGCAGCTTGAGACGGGCCACTGAAGCTTTCTTT.

The chain uses TRBV6-5 and TRBJ1-5, with D tentatively TRBD1 (5 bases). The CDR3 covers 15 residues. Germline V gene lookup returns CDR1 MNHEY and CDR2 SVGAGI. V was clipped by 7 bases and J by 4 bases, with 17 bases between them. The CDR3 sequence: CASTKGTGENQPQHF. The CDR3 DNA follows: TGTGCCAGCACCAAAGGAACAGGAGAGAATCAGCCCCAGCATTTT.

This clone has more than one count but fewer than ten. The junction does not match germline at one end; this may be a read error. V is TRBV25-1 and J is TRBJ1-1; possible D gene TRBD1, 5 bases. CDR1 and CDR2 from the germline V gene are MGHDK and SYGVNS. The CDR3 spans 11 residues. DNA of the CDR3: TGTGCCAGCCGACGGGGCTTAGAAGGTTTCTTT. Protein: CASRRGLEGFF.